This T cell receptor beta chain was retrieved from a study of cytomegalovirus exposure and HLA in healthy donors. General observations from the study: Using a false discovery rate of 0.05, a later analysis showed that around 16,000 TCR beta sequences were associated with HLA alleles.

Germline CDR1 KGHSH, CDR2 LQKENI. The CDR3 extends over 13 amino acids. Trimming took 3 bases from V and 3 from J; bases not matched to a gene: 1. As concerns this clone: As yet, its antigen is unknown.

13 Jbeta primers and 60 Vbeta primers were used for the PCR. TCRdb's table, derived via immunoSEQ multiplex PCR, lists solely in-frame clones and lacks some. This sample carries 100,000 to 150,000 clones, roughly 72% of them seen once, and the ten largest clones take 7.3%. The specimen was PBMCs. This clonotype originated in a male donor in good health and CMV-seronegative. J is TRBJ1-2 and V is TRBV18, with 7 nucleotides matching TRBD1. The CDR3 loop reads CASSPGQDYGYTF. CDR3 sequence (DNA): TGTGCCAGCTCACCTGGACAGGACTATGGCTACACCTTC.